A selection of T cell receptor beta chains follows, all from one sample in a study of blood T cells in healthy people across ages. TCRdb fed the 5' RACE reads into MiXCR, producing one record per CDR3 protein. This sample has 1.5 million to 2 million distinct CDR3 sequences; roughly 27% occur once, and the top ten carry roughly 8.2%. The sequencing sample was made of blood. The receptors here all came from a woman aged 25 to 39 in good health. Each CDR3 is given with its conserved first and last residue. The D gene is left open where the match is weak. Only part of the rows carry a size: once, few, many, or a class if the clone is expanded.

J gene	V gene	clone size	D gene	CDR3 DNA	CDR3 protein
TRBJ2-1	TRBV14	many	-	TGTGCCAGCAGCCAAGATCTGAACCCGAGGAATGAGCAGTTCTTC	CASSQDLNPRNEQFF
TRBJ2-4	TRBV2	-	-	TGTGCCAGCCTAACCTCTGGCAAAAACATTCAGTACTTC	CASLTSGKNIQYF
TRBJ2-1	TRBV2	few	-	TGTGCCAGCAGTGCTCGAGGAGTACTAGGCCTTTACAATGAGCAGTTCTTC	CASSARGVLGLYNEQFF
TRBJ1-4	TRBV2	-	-	TGTGCCAGCAGTAGGACGGAAGTTAAAAATGAAAAACTGTTTTTT	CASSRTEVKNEKLFF
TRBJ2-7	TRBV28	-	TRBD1	TGTGCCAGCAGTTCAGCCGGGACAGGGCGCCCGGGCGAGCAGTACTTC	CASSSAGTGRPGEQYF
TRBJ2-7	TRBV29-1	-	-	TGCAGCGTTGAGAGAGACGAGCAGTACTTC	CSVERDEQYF
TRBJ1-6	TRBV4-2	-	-	TGTGCCAGCAGCCCCAGCCCAATGACACCCCTCCACTTT	CASSPSPMTPLHF
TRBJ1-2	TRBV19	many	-	TGTGCCAGTGAAAGACATGGCTACACCTTC	CASERHGYTF
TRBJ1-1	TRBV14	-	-	TGTGCCAGCAGCCTCGTTTTGGGGGGAGGCGACACTGAAGCTTTCTTT	CASSLVLGGGDTEAFF
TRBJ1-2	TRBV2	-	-	TGTGCCAGCAGTCAGTCGGGGGACCGCTATGGCTACACCTTC	CASSQSGDRYGYTF
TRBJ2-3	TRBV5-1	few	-	TGCGCCAGCAGCTTGGAGGTGGGAACCACAGATACGCAGTATTTT	CASSLEVGTTDTQYF
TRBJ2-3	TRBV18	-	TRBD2	TGTGCCAGCTCACCCTCTAGCGGGTACCGCACAGATACGCAGTATTTT	CASSPSSGYRTDTQYF
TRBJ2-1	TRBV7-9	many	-	TGTGCCAGCAGCTCTGCAGGGCAGTTCTTC	CASSSAGQFF
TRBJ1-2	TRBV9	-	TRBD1	TGTGCCAGCAGCGACCGGACAGGAAGTAATGGCTACACCTTC	CASSDRTGSNGYTF
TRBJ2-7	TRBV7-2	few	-	TGTGCCAGCAGCTTAGCCAATCGGGACGACGAGCAGTACTTC	CASSLANRDDEQYF
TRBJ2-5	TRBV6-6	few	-	TGTGCCAGCAGTCGACGGGGAACTACGAAAGAGACCCAGTACTTC	CASSRRGTTKETQYF
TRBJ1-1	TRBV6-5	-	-	TGTGCCAGCAGTACAGAGCCAGTAGCCCCTGAAGCTTTCTTT	CASSTEPVAPEAFF
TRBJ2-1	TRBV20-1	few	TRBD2	TGCAGTGCCCATAGCGGGAGAATTCAGGGTGAGCAGTTCTTC	CSAHSGRIQGEQFF
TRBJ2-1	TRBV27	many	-	TGTGCCAGCCAGCACCTATATAGGGCATCCAGCTCCTACAATGAGCAGTTCTTC	CASQHLYRASSSYNEQFF
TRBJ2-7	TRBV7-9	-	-	TGTGCCAGCAGCTCCCTCAGGGGCCAAGGCGAGCAGTACTTC	CASSSLRGQGEQYF
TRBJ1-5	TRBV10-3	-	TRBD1	TGTGCCATCAGTGAGTCAGGGGACAGGCCCCGTAGCAATCAGCCCCAGCATTTT	CAISESGDRPRSNQPQHF
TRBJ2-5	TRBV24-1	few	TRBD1	TGTGCCACCAGTGACCTCACGGGACAGGGGACGGAGACCCAGTACTTC	CATSDLTGQGTETQYF
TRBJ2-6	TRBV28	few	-	TGTGCCAGCCAATGGGCCTCTGGGGCCAACGTCCTGACTTTC	CASQWASGANVLTF
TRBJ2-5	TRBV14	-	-	TGTGCCAGCAGCCGACCCAACCGGTTTCCGGAGACCCAGTACTTC	CASSRPNRFPETQYF
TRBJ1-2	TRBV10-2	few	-	TGCGCCAGCAGTGAGAGAGGCCGAAACTATGGCTACACCTTC	CASSERGRNYGYTF
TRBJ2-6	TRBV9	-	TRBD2	TGTGCCAGCAGCGTAAACAGCCTAGCGGGAGGGCCTGGGGCCAACGTCCTGACTTTC	CASSVNSLAGGPGANVLTF
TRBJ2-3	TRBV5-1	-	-	TGCGCCAGCAGCTTAGACAGTCCCAGGGTGACAGATACGCAGTATTTT	CASSLDSPRVTDTQYF
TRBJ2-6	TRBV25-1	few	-	TGTGCCAGCAGTGCCCCATTCTCTGGGGCCAACGTCCTGACTTTC	CASSAPFSGANVLTF
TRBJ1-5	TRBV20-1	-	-	TGCAGTGCTAGAGATCCTAAGGGCAATCAGCCCCAGCATTTT	CSARDPKGNQPQHF